Listed below are T cell receptor beta chains from one sample, sequenced in a study of T cells in Graves' hyperthyroidism and ophthalmopathy. TCRdb re-analysed the multiplex PCR reads in MiXCR, keeping a single row per CDR3 protein. The table lists roughly 500,000 distinct CDR3 sequences, approximately 49% of them singletons. Sample: peripheral blood or thyroid tissue (not recorded which). The receptors here all came from an adult woman with Graves' disease, either hyperthyroidism or ophthalmopathy (not recorded which). The CDR3 runs from the conserved cysteine through the conserved F or W. The D gene is left open where the match is weak. The size field is filled for only some rows; it gives once, few, many or a size class.

V: TRBV2
J: TRBJ2-5
D: NA
size: NA
DNA: TGTGCCAGCGTTCAGACCCCCCTCCTGTCGCTGCGAGAGACCCAGTACTTC
CDR3: CASVQTPLLSLRETQYF

V: TRBV6-1
J: TRBJ1-2
D: TRBD1
size: many
DNA: TGTGCCACCATGACAGGGGGCTATGGCTACACCTTC
CDR3: CATMTGGYGYTF

V: TRBV5-5
J: TRBJ2-5
D: TRBD1
size: many
DNA: TGTGCCAGCAGCATGGGACAGCCGCGAGAGACCCAGTACTTC
CDR3: CASSMGQPRETQYF

V: TRBV10-3
J: TRBJ2-5
D: NA
size: NA
DNA: TGTGCCATCAGTGAGTCAAGGGACGAGACCCAGTACTTC
CDR3: CAISESRDETQYF

V: TRBV13
J: TRBJ1-5
D: NA
size: NA
DNA: TGTGCCAGCAGCTTAGGAACGCCACGCCAGCCCCAGCATTTT
CDR3: CASSLGTPRQPQHF

V: TRBV20-1
J: TRBJ2-7
D: NA
size: many
DNA: TGCAGTGCCCACAGGGATGGGGGGTTCTACGAGCAGTACTTC
CDR3: CSAHRDGGFYEQYF

V: TRBV11-2
J: TRBJ2-1
D: NA
size: few
DNA: TGTGCCAGCAGCAAACTAGCTACCTCCTACAATGAGCAGTTCTTC
CDR3: CASSKLATSYNEQFF

V: TRBV10-3
J: TRBJ2-7
D: TRBD2
size: many
DNA: TGTGCCATCAGTGGGGCGGGAGGAACCTACGAGCAGTACTTC
CDR3: CAISGAGGTYEQYF

V: TRBV15
J: TRBJ1-5
D: TRBD1
size: NA
DNA: TGTGCCACCAGCAGAAACAGGGGGGGTCCCGAGCTGCCCAATCAGCCCCAGCATTTT
CDR3: CATSRNRGGPELPNQPQHF

V: TRBV5-6
J: TRBJ1-4
D: NA
size: NA
DNA: TGTGCCAGCAGCACACCGACCTTGGCGGAGGGCGAAAAACTGTTTTTT
CDR3: CASSTPTLAEGEKLFF

V: TRBV7-8
J: TRBJ2-5
D: NA
size: NA
DNA: TGTGCCAGCAGTGCCCTAGGAGTACGAACCACCGGGAAGACCCAGTACTTC
CDR3: CASSALGVRTTGKTQYF

V: TRBV20-1
J: TRBJ1-2
D: TRBD1
size: few
DNA: TGCAGTGCCCAGAGGGATAACAGGGGTTTTAATGGCTACACCTTC
CDR3: CSAQRDNRGFNGYTF

V: TRBV10-3
J: TRBJ2-5
D: TRBD2
size: NA
DNA: TGTGCCATCAGGATTACTAGCGGGGGTGGGGAGACCCAGTACTTC
CDR3: CAIRITSGGGETQYF

V: TRBV27
J: TRBJ1-5
D: NA
size: many
DNA: TGTGCCAGCAGTCTTAGGGGGAGTCAGCCCCAGCATTTT
CDR3: CASSLRGSQPQHF

V: TRBV7-9
J: TRBJ2-2
D: NA
size: NA
DNA: TGTGCCAGCAGCCAAAATCGGGAAATCGGGGAGCTGTTTTTT
CDR3: CASSQNREIGELFF

V: TRBV20-1
J: TRBJ1-5
D: NA
size: many
DNA: TGCAGTGCCCTCGAGGACACCAATCAGCCCCAGCATTTT
CDR3: CSALEDTNQPQHF

V: TRBV19
J: TRBJ2-7
D: NA
size: many
DNA: TGTGACAGGGGACTCGAGCAGTACTTC
CDR3: CDRGLEQYF

V: TRBV5-1
J: TRBJ2-7
D: TRBD2
size: NA
DNA: TGCGCCAGCAGCTCTAACCGGGGACTAGCGGGAAACGAGCAGTACTTC
CDR3: CASSSNRGLAGNEQYF

V: TRBV6-5
J: TRBJ1-1
D: TRBD1
size: NA
DNA: TGCGCCAGCAGTTTCTACTCTGGGAAGGGACAGCTGAACACTGAATCTTTCTTT
CDR3: CASSFYSGKGQLNTESFF

V: TRBV12-3/TRBV12-4
J: TRBJ1-6
D: TRBD1
size: NA
DNA: TGTGCCAGCAGACTCACAGGGGGCGATTCACCCCTCCACTTT
CDR3: CASRLTGGDSPLHF

V: TRBV7-9
J: TRBJ2-7
D: NA
size: once
DNA: TGTGCCAGCAGCTATCAGGGGTCCTACGAGCAGTACTTC
CDR3: CASSYQGSYEQYF

V: TRBV4-1
J: TRBJ1-5
D: TRBD1
size: many
DNA: TGCGCCAGCAGCCAAGAAGTCGGGACAGCCAATCAGCCCCAGCATTTT
CDR3: CASSQEVGTANQPQHF

V: TRBV6-5
J: TRBJ1-1
D: NA
size: many
DNA: TGTGCCAGCAGACCAGAAGATATGGGCACTGAAGCTTTCTTT
CDR3: CASRPEDMGTEAFF

V: TRBV28
J: TRBJ2-7
D: TRBD1
size: NA
DNA: TGTGCCTCATGTCCCGGGACAGGGGCCTACGAGCAGTACTTC
CDR3: CASCPGTGAYEQYF

V: TRBV30
J: TRBJ1-2
D: TRBD1
size: NA
DNA: TGTGCCTGGAGCAAAACCGGGACAGGGGGCAGCTACACCTTC
CDR3: CAWSKTGTGGSYTF

V: TRBV10-3
J: TRBJ2-5
D: TRBD2
size: NA
DNA: TGTGCCAGCAGTGAATCGACTAGCGGTTCGGAGACCCAGTACTTC
CDR3: CASSESTSGSETQYF

V: TRBV11-2
J: TRBJ1-2
D: NA
size: many
DNA: TGTGCCAGCAGCGAAATAGCGGACAGCCTTGGCTACACCTTC
CDR3: CASSEIADSLGYTF

V: TRBV27
J: TRBJ1-6
D: NA
size: few
DNA: TGTGCCAGCAGAGTAGAGCGGGGGCGATCCTATAATTCACCCCTCCACTTT
CDR3: CASRVERGRSYNSPLHF

V: TRBV20-1
J: TRBJ2-5
D: TRBD1
size: NA
DNA: TGCAGTGCTAGTAGACAGGGGCAGACCCAGTACTTC
CDR3: CSASRQGQTQYF

V: TRBV10-2
J: TRBJ1-6
D: NA
size: few
DNA: TGCGCCAGTAACCCAGGGTTCCGGAATTCACCCCTCCACTTT
CDR3: CASNPGFRNSPLHF

V: TRBV10-3
J: TRBJ1-5
D: TRBD1
size: few
DNA: TGTGCCATCAGTGGGGACAGCGGGAATCAGCCCCAGCATTTT
CDR3: CAISGDSGNQPQHF

V: TRBV20-1
J: TRBJ2-2
D: NA
size: many
DNA: TGCAGTGCTATTGGCTCGCTTGGACCGGGGAGCCTATTT
CDR3: CSAIGSLGPGSLF

V: TRBV2
J: TRBJ2-2
D: NA
size: many
DNA: TGTGCCAGCAGGTTTGCGAACACCGGGGAGCTGTTTTTT
CDR3: CASRFANTGELFF

V: TRBV29-1
J: TRBJ1-4
D: NA
size: NA
DNA: TGCAGCGTCCAGGAAACTAATGAAAAACTGTTTTTT
CDR3: CSVQETNEKLFF

V: TRBV18
J: TRBJ1-2
D: NA
size: NA
DNA: TGTGCCAGCTCACCACCGGGCAGGCTCTATGGCTACACCTTC
CDR3: CASSPPGRLYGYTF

V: TRBV20-1
J: TRBJ2-7
D: NA
size: many
DNA: TGCAGTGCTCGTGGTGCAGGGTCCGAGCAGTACTTC
CDR3: CSARGAGSEQYF

V: TRBV10-1
J: TRBJ1-1
D: NA
size: many
DNA: TGCGCCAGCAGTGAGGGGGGTCGCGGGACTGAAGCTTTCTTT
CDR3: CASSEGGRGTEAFF

V: TRBV20-1
J: TRBJ1-1
D: NA
size: few
DNA: TGCAGTGCTAGAGATCAGGGAGACACTGAAGCTTTCTTT
CDR3: CSARDQGDTEAFF

V: TRBV7-9
J: TRBJ1-6
D: NA
size: NA
DNA: TGTGCCAGCAGTTCACAAGGGAATCTGGGGACACCCCTCCACTTT
CDR3: CASSSQGNLGTPLHF

V: TRBV14
J: TRBJ1-2
D: NA
size: many
DNA: TGTGCCAGCAGCCAAAAGATCGACTATGGCTACACCTTC
CDR3: CASSQKIDYGYTF